This passage covers 30 T cell receptor beta chains from one sample sequenced in a study of cytomegalovirus exposure and HLA in healthy donors. In the PCR, 60 Vbeta and 13 Jbeta primers were used. Some clones are missing from TCRdb's copy, which holds only in-frame ones; the method was immunoSEQ multiplex PCR. The table has 75,000 to 90,000 clones, 60% to 75% seen once. The sequencing sample was made of PBMCs. Receptors originate from a woman in her thirties or forties in good health and CMV-seropositive.

The V and J genes are TRBV21-1 and TRBJ1-4; TRBD1 is the table's D call, not checked against the DNA. TRBV21-1 is a known pseudogene. The CDR3 has 13 residues. The CDR3 bases are TGTGCCAGCAGCAAACTAACAGACGAAAAACTGTTTTTT. Translating it yields CASSKLTDEKLFF.

This sequence joins TRBV6-5 and TRBJ2-7; no clear D. The V end was cut by 6 bases, the J end by 2 bases, with 8 bases between. The CDR3 covers 12 residues. Germline values: CDR1 MNHEY, CDR2 SVGAGI. Here the CDR3 reads CASSTGAYEQYF. DNA for the CDR3: TGTGCCAGCAGCACTGGTGCCTACGAGCAGTACTTC.

This chain links TRBV28 with TRBJ2-7, with D unresolved. Germline assignment: CDR1 MDHEN and CDR2 SYDVKM. The CDR3 is made up of 13 amino acids. With 3 bases removed from V and 6 bases from J, the gap between germline ends came to 12 bases. CDR3 protein: CASSLSQNGEQYF. Written as DNA, the CDR3 is TGTGCCAGCAGTTTGTCCCAAAACGGCGAGCAGTACTTC. Together with reference TRBV28 and TRBJ2-7, the CDR3 gives the full variable domain: DVKVTQSSRYLVKRTGEKVFLECVQDMDHENMFWYRQDPGLGLRLIYFSYDVKMKEKGDIPEGYSVSREKKERFSLILESASTNQTSMYLCASSLSQNGEQYFGPGTRLTVT.

The genes are TRBV5-4 and TRBJ2-7; 7 bases match TRBD1. Germline loops: CDR1 SGHNT, CDR2 YYREEE (reference sequence). V trimming: 0 bases; J trimming: 3 bases; junction bases outside the gene matches: 6. This CDR3 is 15 amino acids long. CDR3 sequence reads: CASSLARGQSYEQYF. The CDR3 DNA follows: TGTGCCAGCAGCTTGGCCCGGGGACAGAGCTACGAGCAGTACTTC.

The rearrangement joins TRBV7-2 to TRBJ1-5; TRBD1 matches 7 bases. The CDR3 runs to 12 residues. CDR1 is SGHTA and CDR2 is FQGNSA in the germline V gene. Trimming cost V 5 bases and J 9 bases; bases outside gene matches: 4. CDR3 sequence reads: CASSIAGGPQHF. In nucleotides, the CDR3 is TGTGCCAGCAGCATTGCAGGGGGGCCCCAGCATTTT.

This clone was seen more than once but under ten times. The CDR3 loop reads CASSPDYTKNIQYF. CDR3 DNA: TGTGCCAGCAGTCCCGACTACACGAAAAACATTCAGTACTTC. The chain links TRBV2 to TRBJ2-4; possibly TRBD2 for D (5 bases). Germline CDR1 and CDR2: SNHLY and FYNNEI. This CDR3 has 14 amino acids. V was clipped by 5 bases and J by 4 bases, with 12 bases between them.

The chain uses TRBV19 and TRBJ2-3; D is perhaps TRBD2 (6 bases). From germline, CDR1 is LNHDA and CDR2 SQIVND (reference sequence). The germline V and J ends were trimmed by 6 bases and 4 bases, with 17 bases remaining between them. The CDR3 contains 15 residues. CDR3 loop: CASRVGSLAADTQYF. Written as DNA, the CDR3 is TGTGCCAGTAGAGTGGGCTCACTAGCAGCAGATACGCAGTATTTT.

Comments on this clone: The junction and the germline gene differ at one end; a read error may be behind it. The chain joins TRBV29-1 to TRBJ1-2; 8 bases are shared with TRBD1. This CDR3 has 15 amino acids. Germline V lookup: CDR1 SQVTM, CDR2 ANQGSEA. The CDR3: CSAPTGQASNYGYPF. For the CDR3, the DNA is TGCAGCGCCCCAACGGGACAGGCGTCTAACTATGGCTACCCCTTC.

The rearrangement uses TRBV5-1 and TRBJ2-1, with 8 nucleotides matching TRBD2. Germline V lookup: CDR1 SGHRS, CDR2 YFSETQ. The CDR3 totals 14 residues. V lost 3 bases and J lost 6; bases outside the gene matches: 5. The CDR3, as DNA: TGCGCCAGCAGCTACGGCGGGAGGAGCAATGAGCAGTTCTTC. Encoded protein: CASSYGGRSNEQFF.

The rearrangement links TRBV7-2 to TRBJ1-2; 7 bases fit TRBD1. Germline CDR1 reads SGHTA; CDR2 reads FQGNSA. There are 13 residues in the CDR3. J lost 4 bases, V lost 3 bases, and 2 bases had no gene match. The CDR3 loop is CASSLRGLYGYTF. CDR3 coding DNA: TGTGCCAGCAGCTTGAGGGGGCTCTATGGCTACACCTTC.

The J gene is TRBJ1-4, the V gene TRBV9; D remains unclear. This CDR3 spans 14 amino acids. V lost 4 bases and J lost 5, with 12 bases in between. In germline, CDR1 is SGDLS, CDR2 YYNGEE. CDR3: CASSPSGKNEKLFF. The CDR3 DNA sequence: TGTGCCAGCAGCCCATCGGGGAAAAATGAAAAACTGTTTTTT.

This chain connects TRBV30 to TRBJ2-5, with 7 positions matching TRBD2. The J call could be wrong; TRBJ2-7 is a better fit for the DNA end. CDR3 length: 15 residues. The germline V gene encodes CDR1 GTSNPN and CDR2 SVGIG (reference sequence). CDR3 sequence: CAWSVGGRVSYEQYF. The CDR3 nucleotides read TGTGCCTGGAGTGTAGGCGGGAGAGTCTCCTACGAGCAGTACTTC.

The J gene is TRBJ1-3, the V gene TRBV5-4; D might be TRBD1 (5 bases). Per the germline V gene, CDR1 is SGHNT and CDR2 is YYREEE (reference sequence). V was shortened by 4 bases and J by 3 bases, with 11 bases between the two germline ends. This CDR3 region has 14 residues. The CDR3 sequence: CASSRIGDGNTIYF. In DNA, the CDR3 is TGTGCCAGCAGCCGGATAGGGGATGGAAACACCATATATTTT.

The gene calls are TRBV5-1 and TRBJ1-4; a weak D match, TRBD1 (6 bases). Germline lookup yields CDR1 SGHRS and CDR2 YFSETQ. V was shortened by 0 bases and J by 5 bases, with 11 bases between the two germline ends. The CDR3 consists of 15 residues. CDR3 bases: TGCGCCAGCAGCTTGGGCGGACAGCCGAATGAAAAACTGTTTTTT. It translates to CASSLGGQPNEKLFF. Together with reference TRBV5-1 and TRBJ1-4, the CDR3 gives the full variable domain: KAGVTQTPRYLIKTRGQQVTLSCSPISGHRSVSWYQQTPGQGLQFLFEYFSETQRNKGNFPGRFSGRQFSNSRSEMNVSTLELGDSALYLCASSLGGQPNEKLFFGSGTQLSVL.

A note on this clone: The junction does not match germline at one end; this may be a read error. The genes are TRBV30 and TRBJ2-2, with D unclear. The CDR3 is 13 amino acids. Germline V gives CDR1 GTSNPN, CDR2 SVGIG (reference sequence). The CDR3 region has the DNA TGTGCCTGGCGTGTCGGGTACACCGGGGAGCTGTTTTTT. Amino acid sequence: CAWRVGYTGELFF.

The V and J genes are TRBV5-1 and TRBJ2-7, with a possible D match to TRBD2 (6 bases). Trimming pared 5 bases from V and 7 bases from J, leaving 16 bases between. CDR3 length: 13 amino acids. Germline lookup yields CDR1 SGHRS and CDR2 YFSETQ. CDR3 nucleotide sequence: TGCGCCAGCAGACTGGACGGAAGCGGGGAGCAGTACTTC. Amino acid sequence: CASRLDGSGEQYF.

This chain uses TRBV7-2 with TRBJ2-7; D may be TRBD1 (5 bases). The V end lost 7 bases, the J end lost 4 bases, and 11 bases lay between the germline ends. The V gene's germline CDR1 is SGHTA and CDR2 FQGNSA. The CDR3 is 12 residues long. DNA for the CDR3: TGTGCCAGCACGGCAGGGAAGTACGAGCAGTACTTC. It translates to CASTAGKYEQYF.

The chain is built from TRBV19 and TRBJ1-1, with 8 bases lining up with TRBD1. The J segment lost 1 base and the V segment lost 5 bases, leaving 12 bases of the junction unmatched. The CDR3 runs 17 residues. The V gene's germline CDR1 is LNHDA and CDR2 SQIVND (reference sequence). The CDR3, as DNA: TGTGCCAGTAGTTCAGGGGGCGGCTCGTATCGGAACACTGAAGCTTTCTTT. Protein product: CASSSGGGSYRNTEAFF. Together with reference TRBV19 and TRBJ1-1, the CDR3 gives the full variable domain: DGGITQSPKYLFRKEGQNVTLSCEQNLNHDAMYWYRQDPGQGLRLIYYSQIVNDFQKGDIAEGYSVSREKKESFPLTVTSAQKNPTAFYLCASSSGGGSYRNTEAFFGQGTRLTVV.

The rearrangement links TRBV7-8 to TRBJ1-4; 9 positions match TRBD1. The germline V gene has CDR1 SGHVS and CDR2 FQNEAQ. The CDR3 consists of 15 residues. With 5 bases clipped from V and 5 bases from J, the junction kept 6 bases outside the gene matches. The CDR3 nucleotides read TGTGCCAGCAGCCCCCGGACAGGGGCGAATGAAAAACTGTTTTTT. Amino acids: CASSPRTGANEKLFF.

The chain combines TRBV5-4 with TRBJ1-2; D unclear. Germline V CDR1 and CDR2: SGHNT, YYREEE (reference sequence). CDR3 length: 13 residues. V was trimmed by 6 bases and J by 7 bases, leaving 16 bases between them. CDR3 DNA: TGTGCCAGCACCGAAGAGAGCCCCTTTGGCTACACCTTC. This codes for CASTEESPFGYTF. Drawing the rest from reference TRBV5-4 and TRBJ1-2, the complete variable domain is ETGVTQSPTHLIKTRGQQVTLRCSSQSGHNTVSWYQQALGQGPQFIFQYYREEENGRGNFPPRFSGLQFPNYSSELNVNALELDDSALYLCASTEESPFGYTFGSGTRLTVV.

The chain recombines TRBV27 with TRBJ1-5; D is uncertain. Germline V gene sequence: CDR1 MNHEY, CDR2 SMNVEV (reference sequence). The CDR3 sequence is 15 residues long. V was shortened by 4 bases and J by 1 base, with 11 bases between the two germline ends. Written as DNA, the CDR3 is TGTGCCAGCAGTTCGTTGCGCAGGAGCAATCAGCCCCAGCATTTT. As protein: CASSSLRRSNQPQHF.

In its sample, this clone was seen a few times. This chain uses TRBV19 with TRBJ1-4, with 8 positions matching TRBD1. Trimming took 1 base from V and 5 from J; bases not matched to a gene: 0. Germline assignment: CDR1 LNHDA and CDR2 SQIVND (reference sequence). CDR3 length: 14 residues. The DNA for the CDR3 is TGTGCCAGTAGTATAGCAGGGGGCAATGAAAAACTGTTTTTT. Residues: CASSIAGGNEKLFF.

V usage is TRBV30 and J usage is TRBJ1-1; D might be TRBD1 (5 bases). V lost 2 bases and J 8 bases, leaving 15 bases between the germline ends. The CDR3 totals 13 residues. CDR1 and CDR2 (germline): GTSNPN, SVGIG (reference sequence). The chain's CDR3 is CAWSSGWGEEAFF. The CDR3 coding sequence is TGTGCCTGGAGTTCCGGTTGGGGGGAAGAAGCTTTCTTT.

The chain couples TRBV5-5 to TRBJ1-2, with D tentatively TRBD1 (5 bases). The CDR3 runs to 14 residues. V was pared by 0 bases and J by 2 bases, with 8 bases between. Germline-derived CDR1 and CDR2 are SGHKS and YYEKEE (reference sequence). This chain's CDR3 is CASSLGSGNYGYTF. For the CDR3, the DNA is TGTGCCAGCAGCTTGGGGTCAGGGAACTATGGCTACACCTTC.

The rearrangement uses TRBV7-8 and TRBJ2-7, with D tentatively TRBD2 (6 bases). Germline loops: CDR1 SGHVS, CDR2 FQNEAQ. This CDR3 contains 15 residues. The ends were cut back, 3 bases at V and 0 bases at J, with 12 bases in the middle. The CDR3, as DNA: TGTGCCAGCAGCTTGGTCAGGGACTCCTCCTACGAGCAGTACTTC. Its protein product is CASSLVRDSSYEQYF.

This clone was observed a handful of times. This chain uses TRBV27 with TRBJ1-1, with D possibly being TRBD1 (5 bases). V lost 4 bases and J lost 5, with 11 bases in between. This CDR3 region has 13 residues. CDR1 is MNHEY, CDR2 SMNVEV, per germline (reference sequence). The CDR3 DNA sequence: TGTGCCAGCAGTTCCCTCAGGGAAACTGAAGCTTTCTTT. As protein: CASSSLRETEAFF.

The chain uses TRBV27 and TRBJ2-3, with 11 bases matching TRBD2. V trimming: 5 bases; J trimming: 1 base; junction bases outside the gene matches: 5. Germline V gene lookup returns CDR1 MNHEY and CDR2 SMNVEV (reference sequence). The CDR3 runs 16 residues. The CDR3 sequence is CASSTILAGGTDTQYF. The CDR3 nucleotides read TGTGCCAGCAGTACCATACTAGCGGGGGGCACAGATACGCAGTATTTT.

This clone is a singleton in its sample. This chain links TRBV7-8 with TRBJ2-7, with 9 bases matching TRBD1. The CDR3 is 14 amino acids. J lost 3 bases, V lost 5 bases, and 5 bases had no gene match. Per the germline V gene, CDR1 is SGHVS and CDR2 is FQNEAQ. The CDR3 DNA reads TGTGCCAGCAGCCGGGACAGGGCCAACTACGAGCAGTACTTC. This encodes CASSRDRANYEQYF.

The chain couples TRBV7-6 to TRBJ2-7; a weak D match, TRBD1 (5 bases). The CDR3 loop spans 14 amino acids. V lost 1 base and J lost 6, with 13 bases in between. Germline CDR1 and CDR2: SGHVS and FNYEAQ. The CDR3 region is CASSLEETGCEQYF. The CDR3 nucleotides read TGTGCCAGCAGCTTAGAGGAAACAGGTTGCGAGCAGTACTTC.

CDR3 nucleotide sequence: TGCAGCGCTAGACAGGGGCAGGGGGAGACCCAGTACTTC. This sequence encodes CSARQGQGETQYF. The chain recombines TRBV29-1 with TRBJ2-5; TRBD1 matches at 8 bases. The CDR3 consists of 13 residues. V dropped 7 bases and J dropped 5; count of bases not matched to a gene: 9. Looked up from germline, CDR1 is SQVTM and CDR2 is ANQGSEA.